This TCR beta chain was identified during a study of vaccination and CD4 T cells after COVID-19. The overall study: The study enrolled six male and four female convalescents, two of whom were Hispanic.

Treatment described: approximately 9-day PBMC culture with coronavirus spike peptide pools or control peptides (ViraFEST assay). Cultured CD4+ T cells had their DNA profiled by the Oncomine TCR Beta short-read assay. Someone extracted genomic DNA from cultured CD4+ T cells. TCRdb passed the PCR reads through MiXCR, listing each CDR3 protein once. Seen here are roughly 9,900 distinct CDR3 sequences, 40% to 65% observed once, and the top ten hold approximately 40%. This clonotype has a handful of counts. Its antigen is unidentified. Germline CDR1 reads MNHEY; CDR2 reads SVGEGT. J was trimmed by 3 bases and V by 3 bases; bases with no gene match: 1. The length of the CDR3 is 14 residues.

The chain has TRBV6-2 or TRBV6-3 and TRBJ2-2; 7 bases match TRBD2. Source material: CD4+ T cells from blood, cultured in vitro. The receptor's source is a human donor who had recovered from COVID-19. The CDR3, as DNA: TGTGCCAGCAGTTATCGGGGGGACACCGGGGAGCTGTTTTTT. Protein sequence: CASSYRGDTGELFF.